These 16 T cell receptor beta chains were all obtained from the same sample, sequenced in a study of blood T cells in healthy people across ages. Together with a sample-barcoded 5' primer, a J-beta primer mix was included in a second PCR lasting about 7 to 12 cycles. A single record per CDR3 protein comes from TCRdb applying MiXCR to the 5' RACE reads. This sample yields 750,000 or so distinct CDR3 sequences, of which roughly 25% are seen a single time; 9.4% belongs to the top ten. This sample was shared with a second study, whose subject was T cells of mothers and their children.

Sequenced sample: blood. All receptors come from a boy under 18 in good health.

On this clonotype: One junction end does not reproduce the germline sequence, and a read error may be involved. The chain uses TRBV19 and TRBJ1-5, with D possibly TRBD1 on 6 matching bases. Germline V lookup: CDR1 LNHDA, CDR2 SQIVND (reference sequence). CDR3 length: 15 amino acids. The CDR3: CVSSTRRGERQPQHF. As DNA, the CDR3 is TGTGTCAGTAGTACTAGGAGGGGGGAACGTCAGCCCCAGCATTTT.

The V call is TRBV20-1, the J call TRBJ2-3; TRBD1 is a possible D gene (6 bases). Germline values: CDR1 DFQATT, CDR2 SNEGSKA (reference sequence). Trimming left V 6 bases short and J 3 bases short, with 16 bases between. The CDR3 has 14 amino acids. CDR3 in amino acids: CSAKSPGTTDTQYF. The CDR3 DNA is TGCAGTGCGAAGTCACCCGGGACAACAGATACGCAGTATTTT.

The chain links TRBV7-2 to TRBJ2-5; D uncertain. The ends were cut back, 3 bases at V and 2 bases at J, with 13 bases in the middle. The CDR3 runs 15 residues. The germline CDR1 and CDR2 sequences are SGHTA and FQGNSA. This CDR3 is CASSLRPMIQETQYF. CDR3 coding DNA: TGTGCCAGCAGCTTGAGACCCATGATTCAAGAGACCCAGTACTTC.

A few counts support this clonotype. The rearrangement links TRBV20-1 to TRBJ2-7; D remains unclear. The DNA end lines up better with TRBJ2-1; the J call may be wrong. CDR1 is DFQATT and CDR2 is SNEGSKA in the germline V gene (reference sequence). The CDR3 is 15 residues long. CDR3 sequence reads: CSARGETSSYNEQFF. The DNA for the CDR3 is TGCAGTGCCCGAGGAGAGACAAGCTCCTACAATGAGCAGTTCTTC.

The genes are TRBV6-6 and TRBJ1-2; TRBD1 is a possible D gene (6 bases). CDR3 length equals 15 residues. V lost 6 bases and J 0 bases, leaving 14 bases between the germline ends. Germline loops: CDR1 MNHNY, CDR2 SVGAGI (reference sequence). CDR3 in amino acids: CASSYVDSSNYGYTF. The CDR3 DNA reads TGTGCCAGCAGCTACGTGGACAGTTCTAACTATGGCTACACCTTC.

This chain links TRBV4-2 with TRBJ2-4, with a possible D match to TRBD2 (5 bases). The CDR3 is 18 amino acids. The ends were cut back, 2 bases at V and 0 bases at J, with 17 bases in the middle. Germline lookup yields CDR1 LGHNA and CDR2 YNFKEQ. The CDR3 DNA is TGTGCCAGCAGCCAAAGCCCCTATCAGGAGGCAGCCAAAAACATTCAGTACTTC. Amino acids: CASSQSPYQEAAKNIQYF.

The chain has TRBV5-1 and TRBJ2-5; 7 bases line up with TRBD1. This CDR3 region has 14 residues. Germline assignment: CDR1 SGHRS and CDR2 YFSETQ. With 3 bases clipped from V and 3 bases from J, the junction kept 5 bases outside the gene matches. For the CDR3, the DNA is TGCGCCAGCAGCTCCCTCGGGACAGAAGAGACCCAGTACTTC. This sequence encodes CASSSLGTEETQYF.

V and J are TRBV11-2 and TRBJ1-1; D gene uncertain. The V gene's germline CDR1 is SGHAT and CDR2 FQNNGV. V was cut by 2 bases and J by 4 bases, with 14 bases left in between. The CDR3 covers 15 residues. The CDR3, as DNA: TGTGCCAGCAGCTTAAGCTCCTCGGAGGGCACTGAAGCTTTCTTT. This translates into CASSLSSSEGTEAFF.

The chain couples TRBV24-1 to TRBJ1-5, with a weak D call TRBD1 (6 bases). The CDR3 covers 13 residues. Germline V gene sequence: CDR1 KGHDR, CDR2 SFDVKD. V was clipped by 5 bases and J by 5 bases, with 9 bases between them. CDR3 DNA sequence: TGTGCCACCAGTGGAGGGGGACATCAGCCCCAGCATTTT. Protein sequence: CATSGGGHQPQHF.

The CDR3 sequence: CASSATYGGYEQYF. The CDR3 DNA sequence: TGTGCCAGCAGTGCCACCTACGGGGGTTACGAGCAGTACTTC. The chain has TRBV25-1 and TRBJ2-5; the D gene is possibly TRBD2 (6 bases). The DNA matches TRBJ2-7 better at its end, which makes the J call doubtful. The CDR3 contains 14 residues. CDR1 MGHDK and CDR2 SYGVNS come from the germline V gene.

The CDR3 nucleotides are TGTGCCAGCAGTTACGGTTTGGGGGGACGGAGGGGGGAGACCCAGTACTTC. Protein product: CASSYGLGGRRGETQYF. The rearrangement uses TRBV6-5 and TRBJ2-5, with D possibly being TRBD1 or TRBD2 (6 bases each). Germline V lookup: CDR1 MNHEY, CDR2 SVGAGI. V gave up 2 bases and J gave up 5 bases, with 21 bases separating them. The CDR3 consists of 17 residues.

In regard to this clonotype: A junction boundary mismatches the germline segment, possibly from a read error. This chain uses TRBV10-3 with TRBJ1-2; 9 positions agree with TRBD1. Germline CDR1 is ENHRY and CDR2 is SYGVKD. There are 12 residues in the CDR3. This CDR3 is CAIRTGDYGYPF. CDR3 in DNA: TGTGCCATACGGACAGGGGACTATGGCTACCCCTTC.

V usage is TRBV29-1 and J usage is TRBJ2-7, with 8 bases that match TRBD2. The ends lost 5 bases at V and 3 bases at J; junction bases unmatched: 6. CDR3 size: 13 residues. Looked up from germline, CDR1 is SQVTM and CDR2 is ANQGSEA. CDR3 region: CSVLTSGVYEQYF. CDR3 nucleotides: TGCAGCGTTTTAACTAGCGGAGTCTACGAGCAGTACTTC.

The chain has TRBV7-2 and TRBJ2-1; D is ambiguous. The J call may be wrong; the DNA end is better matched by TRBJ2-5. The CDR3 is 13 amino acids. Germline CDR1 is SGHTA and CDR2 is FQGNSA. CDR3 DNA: TGTGCCAGCAGCCCTGGTTTGCTAGAGACCCAGTACTTC. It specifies CASSPGLLETQYF.

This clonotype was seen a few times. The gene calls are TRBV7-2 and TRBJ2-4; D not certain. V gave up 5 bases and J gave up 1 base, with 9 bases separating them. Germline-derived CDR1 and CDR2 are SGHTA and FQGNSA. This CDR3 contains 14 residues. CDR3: CASSTDGAKNIQYF. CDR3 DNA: TGTGCCAGCAGCACGGACGGGGCCAAAAACATTCAGTACTTC.

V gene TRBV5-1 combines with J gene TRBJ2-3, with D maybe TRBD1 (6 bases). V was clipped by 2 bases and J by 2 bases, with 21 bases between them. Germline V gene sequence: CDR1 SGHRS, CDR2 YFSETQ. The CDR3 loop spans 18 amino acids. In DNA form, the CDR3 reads TGCGCCAGCAGCTTAGGCAGGGAACCGGGACACTTCACAGATACGCAGTATTTT. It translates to CASSLGREPGHFTDTQYF. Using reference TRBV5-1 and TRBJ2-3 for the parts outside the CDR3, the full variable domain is KAGVTQTPRYLIKTRGQQVTLSCSPISGHRSVSWYQQTPGQGLQFLFEYFSETQRNKGNFPGRFSGRQFSNSRSEMNVSTLELGDSALYLCASSLGREPGHFTDTQYFGPGTRLTVL.